This TCR beta chain was profiled in a study of PD-1 blockade in classical Hodgkin lymphoma. Study-level findings and limits: Healthy donors reportedly exceeded newly diagnosed patients in baseline TCR diversity. Baseline diversity was lower in partial responders and progressors than complete responders.

Here immunoSEQ multiplex PCR was the method, and the copy in TCRdb shows in-frame clones only, minus some. Seen here are tens of thousands of clones, roughly 78% observed once, and the top ten hold over 7.5%. Details on this clone: Its antigen remains unknown.

Time point given: cycle 4 day 1 (C4D1), after less than seven weeks of nivolumab. Each patient experienced a relapse that followed autologous stem cell transplantation, and brentuximab vedotin exposure varied. V was pared by 8 bases and J by 8 bases, with 17 bases between. CDR1 is SGHTA, CDR2 FQGNSA, per germline. CDR3 length: 13 amino acids. The source of this sequence is a human donor with classical Hodgkin lymphoma. J is TRBJ2-3 and V is TRBV7-2; TRBD1 or TRBD2 may be the D gene (6 bases each). Source: peripheral blood mononuclear cells (PBMCs), taken before the fourth cycle of nivolumab. The CDR3 loop reads CASGLTGSGTQYF. In DNA form, the CDR3 reads TGTGCCAGCGGACTAACAGGGTCTGGTACGCAGTATTTT.